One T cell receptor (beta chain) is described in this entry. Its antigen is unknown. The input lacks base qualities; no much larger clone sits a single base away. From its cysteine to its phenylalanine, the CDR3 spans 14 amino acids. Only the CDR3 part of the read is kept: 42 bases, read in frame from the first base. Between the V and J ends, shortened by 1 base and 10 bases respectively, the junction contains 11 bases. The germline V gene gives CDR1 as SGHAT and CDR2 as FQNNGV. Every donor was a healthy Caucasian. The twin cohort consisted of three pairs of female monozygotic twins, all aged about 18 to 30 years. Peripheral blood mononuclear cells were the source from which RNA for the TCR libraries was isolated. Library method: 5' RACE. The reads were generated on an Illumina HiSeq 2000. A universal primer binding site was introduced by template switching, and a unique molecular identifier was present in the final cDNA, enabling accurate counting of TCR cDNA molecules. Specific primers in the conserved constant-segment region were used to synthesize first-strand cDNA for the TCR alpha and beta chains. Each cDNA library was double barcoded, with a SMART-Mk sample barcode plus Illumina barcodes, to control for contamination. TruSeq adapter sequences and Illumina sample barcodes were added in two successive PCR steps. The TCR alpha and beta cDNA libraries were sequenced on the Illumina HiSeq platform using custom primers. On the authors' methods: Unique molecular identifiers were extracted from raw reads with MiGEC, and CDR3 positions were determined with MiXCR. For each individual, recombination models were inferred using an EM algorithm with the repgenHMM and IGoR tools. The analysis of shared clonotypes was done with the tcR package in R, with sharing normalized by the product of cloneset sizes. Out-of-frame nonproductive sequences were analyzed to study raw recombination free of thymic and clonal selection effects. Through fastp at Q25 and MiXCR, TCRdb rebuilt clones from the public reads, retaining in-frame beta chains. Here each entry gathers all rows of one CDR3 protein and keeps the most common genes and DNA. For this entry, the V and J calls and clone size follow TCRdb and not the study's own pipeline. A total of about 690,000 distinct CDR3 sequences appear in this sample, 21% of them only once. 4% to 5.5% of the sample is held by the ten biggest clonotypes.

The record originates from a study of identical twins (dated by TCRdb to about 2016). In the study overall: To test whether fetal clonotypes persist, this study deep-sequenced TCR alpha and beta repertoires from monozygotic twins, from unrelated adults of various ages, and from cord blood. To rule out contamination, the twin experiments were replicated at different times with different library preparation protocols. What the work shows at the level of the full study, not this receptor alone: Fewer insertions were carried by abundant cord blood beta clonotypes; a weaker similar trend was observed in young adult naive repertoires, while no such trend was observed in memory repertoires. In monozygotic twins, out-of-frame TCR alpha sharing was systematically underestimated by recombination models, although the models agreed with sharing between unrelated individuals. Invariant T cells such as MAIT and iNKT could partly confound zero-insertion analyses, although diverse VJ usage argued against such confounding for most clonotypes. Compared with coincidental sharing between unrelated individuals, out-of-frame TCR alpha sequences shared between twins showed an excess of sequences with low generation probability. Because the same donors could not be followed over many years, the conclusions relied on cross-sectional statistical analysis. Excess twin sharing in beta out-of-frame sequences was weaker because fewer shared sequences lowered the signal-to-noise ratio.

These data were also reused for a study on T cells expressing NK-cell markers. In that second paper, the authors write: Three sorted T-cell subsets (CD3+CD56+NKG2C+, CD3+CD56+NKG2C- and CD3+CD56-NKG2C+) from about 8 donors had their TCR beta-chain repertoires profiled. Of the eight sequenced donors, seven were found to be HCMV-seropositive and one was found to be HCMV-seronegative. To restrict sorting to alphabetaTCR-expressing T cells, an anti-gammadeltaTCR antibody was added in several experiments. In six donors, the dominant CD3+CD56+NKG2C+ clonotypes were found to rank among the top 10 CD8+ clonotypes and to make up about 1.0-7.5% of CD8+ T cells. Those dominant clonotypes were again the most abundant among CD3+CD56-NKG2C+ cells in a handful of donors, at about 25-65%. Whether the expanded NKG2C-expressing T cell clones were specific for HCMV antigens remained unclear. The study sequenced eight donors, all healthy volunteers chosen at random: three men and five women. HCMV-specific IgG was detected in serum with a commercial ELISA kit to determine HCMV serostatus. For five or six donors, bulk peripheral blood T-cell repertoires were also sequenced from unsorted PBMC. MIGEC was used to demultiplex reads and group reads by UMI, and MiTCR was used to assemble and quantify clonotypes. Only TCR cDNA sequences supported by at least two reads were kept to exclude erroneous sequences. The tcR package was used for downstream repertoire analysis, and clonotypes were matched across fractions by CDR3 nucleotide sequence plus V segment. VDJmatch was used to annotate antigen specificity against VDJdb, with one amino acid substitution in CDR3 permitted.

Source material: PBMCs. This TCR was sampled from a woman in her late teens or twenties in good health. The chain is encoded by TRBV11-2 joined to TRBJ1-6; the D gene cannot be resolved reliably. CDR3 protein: CASSLAPAGSPLHF. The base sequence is TGTGCCAGCAGCTTAGCCCCTGCGGGGTCACCCCTCCACTTT.